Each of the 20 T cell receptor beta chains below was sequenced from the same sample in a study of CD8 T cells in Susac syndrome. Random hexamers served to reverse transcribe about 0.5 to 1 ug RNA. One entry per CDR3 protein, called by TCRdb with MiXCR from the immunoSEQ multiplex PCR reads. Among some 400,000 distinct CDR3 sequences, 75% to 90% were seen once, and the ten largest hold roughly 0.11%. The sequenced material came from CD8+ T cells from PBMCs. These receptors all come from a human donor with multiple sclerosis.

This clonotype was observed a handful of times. In DNA form, the CDR3 reads TGTGCCAGCAGTTTTTTGGGGGGCAATTCACCCCTCCACTTT. Amino acids: CASSFLGGNSPLHF. The rearrangement joins TRBV27 to TRBJ1-6, with a tentative D call TRBD1 (6 bases). Germline V lookup: CDR1 MNHEY, CDR2 SMNVEV (reference sequence). The CDR3 runs 14 residues. Trimming took off 3 bases at V and 7 bases at J, with 10 bases between the two ends.

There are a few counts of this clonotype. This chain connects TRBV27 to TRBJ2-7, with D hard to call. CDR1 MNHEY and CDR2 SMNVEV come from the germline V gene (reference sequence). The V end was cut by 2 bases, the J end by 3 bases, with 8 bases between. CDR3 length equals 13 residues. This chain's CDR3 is CASSLNPDYEQYF. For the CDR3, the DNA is TGTGCCAGCAGTTTAAACCCTGACTACGAGCAGTACTTC.

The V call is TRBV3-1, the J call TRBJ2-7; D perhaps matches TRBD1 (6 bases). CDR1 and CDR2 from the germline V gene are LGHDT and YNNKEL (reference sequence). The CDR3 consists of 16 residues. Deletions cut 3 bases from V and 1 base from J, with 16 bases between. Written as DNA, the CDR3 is TGTGCCAGCAGCCAGGATCGTTGGGGGACATCCTACGAGCAGTACTTC. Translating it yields CASSQDRWGTSYEQYF.

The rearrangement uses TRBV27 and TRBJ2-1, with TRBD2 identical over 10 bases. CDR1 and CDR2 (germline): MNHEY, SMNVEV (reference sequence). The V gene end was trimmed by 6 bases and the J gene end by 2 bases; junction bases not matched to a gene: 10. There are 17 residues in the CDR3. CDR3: CASSRQGLASTYNEQFF. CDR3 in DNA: TGTGCCAGCAGCCGCCAGGGACTAGCGTCTACCTACAATGAGCAGTTCTTC.

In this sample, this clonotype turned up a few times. This CDR3 reads CASSELWTGNQPQHF. The CDR3 nucleotides read TGTGCCAGCAGTGAATTGTGGACAGGGAACCAGCCCCAGCATTTT. V and J are TRBV6-1 and TRBJ1-5, with 8 bases fitting TRBD1. This CDR3 region has 15 residues. Germline lookup yields CDR1 MNHNS and CDR2 SASEGT. V shed 2 bases and J 7 bases; nucleotides not matched to a gene: 7.

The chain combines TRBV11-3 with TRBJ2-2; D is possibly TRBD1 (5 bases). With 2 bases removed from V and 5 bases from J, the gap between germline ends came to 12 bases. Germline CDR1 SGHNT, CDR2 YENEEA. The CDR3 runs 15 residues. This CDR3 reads CASSLRLQGTGELFF. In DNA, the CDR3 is TGTGCCAGCAGCTTAAGGCTTCAGGGTACCGGGGAGCTGTTTTTT.

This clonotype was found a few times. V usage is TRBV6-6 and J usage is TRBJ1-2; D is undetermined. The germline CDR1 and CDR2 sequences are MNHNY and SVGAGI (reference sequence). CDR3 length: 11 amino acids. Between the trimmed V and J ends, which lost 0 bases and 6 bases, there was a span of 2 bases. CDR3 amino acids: CASSYSDGYTF. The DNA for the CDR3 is TGTGCCAGCAGTTACTCGGATGGCTACACCTTC.

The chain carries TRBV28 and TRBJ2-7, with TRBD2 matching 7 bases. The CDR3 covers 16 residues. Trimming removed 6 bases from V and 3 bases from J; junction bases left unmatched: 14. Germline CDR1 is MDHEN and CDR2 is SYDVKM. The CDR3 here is CASSLDERGPFYEQYF. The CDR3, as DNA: TGTGCCAGCAGCCTTGATGAGCGGGGCCCTTTCTACGAGCAGTACTTC.

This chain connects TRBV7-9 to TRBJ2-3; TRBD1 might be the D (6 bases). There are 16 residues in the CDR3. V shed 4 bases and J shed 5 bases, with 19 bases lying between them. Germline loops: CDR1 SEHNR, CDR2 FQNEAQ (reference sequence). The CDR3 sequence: CASSWMDSLPGDTQYF. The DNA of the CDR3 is TGTGCCAGCAGCTGGATGGACAGTCTTCCTGGAGATACGCAGTATTTT.

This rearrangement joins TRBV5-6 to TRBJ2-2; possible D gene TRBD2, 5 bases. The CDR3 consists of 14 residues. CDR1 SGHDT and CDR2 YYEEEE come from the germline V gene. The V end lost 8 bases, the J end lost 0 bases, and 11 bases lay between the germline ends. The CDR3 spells CASTPAANTGELFF. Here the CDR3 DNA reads TGTGCCAGTACCCCAGCGGCGAACACCGGGGAGCTGTTTTTT.

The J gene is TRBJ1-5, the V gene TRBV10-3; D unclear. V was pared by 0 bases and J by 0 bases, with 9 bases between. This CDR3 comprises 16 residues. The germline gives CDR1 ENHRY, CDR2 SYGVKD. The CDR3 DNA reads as TGTGCCATCAGTGAGTCGTGGGGAGATAGCAATCAGCCCCAGCATTTT. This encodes CAISESWGDSNQPQHF.

The CDR3 region has the DNA TGTGCCAGCAGTGAAGGACAGGGGGAGTATCAGCCCCAGCATTTT. Residues: CASSEGQGEYQPQHF. The chain links TRBV6-1 to TRBJ1-5; 9 bases line up with TRBD1. The germline CDR1 and CDR2 sequences are MNHNS and SASEGT. There are 15 residues in the CDR3. The ends lost 1 base at V and 5 bases at J; junction bases unmatched: 3.

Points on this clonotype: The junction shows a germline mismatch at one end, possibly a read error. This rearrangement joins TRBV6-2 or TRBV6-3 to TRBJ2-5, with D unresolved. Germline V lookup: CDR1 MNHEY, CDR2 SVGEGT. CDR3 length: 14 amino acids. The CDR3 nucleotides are TGTGCCAGCAGTTACTTCGGGTACCAAGGGACCCAGTACTTC. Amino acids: CASSYFGYQGTQYF.

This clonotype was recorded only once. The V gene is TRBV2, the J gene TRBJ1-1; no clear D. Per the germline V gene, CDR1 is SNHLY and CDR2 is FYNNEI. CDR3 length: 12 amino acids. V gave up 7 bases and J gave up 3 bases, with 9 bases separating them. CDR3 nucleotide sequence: TGTGCCAGCACCCCCTCCGACACTGAAGCTTTCTTT. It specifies CASTPSDTEAFF.

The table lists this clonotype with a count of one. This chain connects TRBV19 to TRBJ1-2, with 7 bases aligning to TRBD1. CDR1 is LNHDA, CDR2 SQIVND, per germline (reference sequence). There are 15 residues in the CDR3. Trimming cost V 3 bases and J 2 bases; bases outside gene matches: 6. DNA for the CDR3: TGTGCCAGTAGTATTACCCAGGGGGTGAACTATGGCTACACCTTC. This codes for CASSITQGVNYGYTF.

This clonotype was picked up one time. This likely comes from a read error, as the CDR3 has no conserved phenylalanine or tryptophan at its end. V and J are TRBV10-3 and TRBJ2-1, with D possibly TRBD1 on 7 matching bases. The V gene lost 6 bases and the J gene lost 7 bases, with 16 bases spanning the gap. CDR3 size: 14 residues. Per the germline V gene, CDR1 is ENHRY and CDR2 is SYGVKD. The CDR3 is CAIREGAPENEQFS. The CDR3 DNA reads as TGTGCCATCAGGGAGGGGGCGCCGGAGAATGAGCAGTTCTCC.

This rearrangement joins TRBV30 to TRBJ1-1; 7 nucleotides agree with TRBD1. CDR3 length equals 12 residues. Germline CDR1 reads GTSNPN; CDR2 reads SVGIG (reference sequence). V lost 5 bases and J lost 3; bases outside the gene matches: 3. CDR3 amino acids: CAWDRADTEAFF. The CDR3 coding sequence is TGTGCCTGGGACAGGGCGGACACTGAAGCTTTCTTT.

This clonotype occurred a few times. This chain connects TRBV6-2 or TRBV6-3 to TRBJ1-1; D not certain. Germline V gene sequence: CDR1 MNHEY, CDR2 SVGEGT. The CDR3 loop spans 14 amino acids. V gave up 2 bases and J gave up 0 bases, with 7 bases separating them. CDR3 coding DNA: TGTGCCAGCAGTTACATCGCAGTGAACACTGAAGCTTTCTTT. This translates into CASSYIAVNTEAFF.

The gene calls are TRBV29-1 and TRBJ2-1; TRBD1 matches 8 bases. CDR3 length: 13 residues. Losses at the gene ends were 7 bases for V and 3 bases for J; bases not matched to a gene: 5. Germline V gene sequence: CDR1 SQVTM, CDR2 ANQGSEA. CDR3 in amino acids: CSAGQGIYNEQFF. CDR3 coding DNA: TGCAGCGCCGGACAGGGTATCTACAATGAGCAGTTCTTC.

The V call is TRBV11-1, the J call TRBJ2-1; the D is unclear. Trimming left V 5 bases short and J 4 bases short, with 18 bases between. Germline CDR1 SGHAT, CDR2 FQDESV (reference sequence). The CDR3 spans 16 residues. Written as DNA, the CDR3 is TGTGCCAGCAGCCCCCCCTCCCCCCATCTTTACAATGAGCAGTTCTTC. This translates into CASSPPSPHLYNEQFF.